This TCR beta chain was captured in a study of glioma-infiltrating T cells after dendritic cell vaccination (dated by TCRdb to the mid-2010s). For the study in its entirety: The cohort comprised around 15 glioblastoma patients from Phase I and II dendritic cell vaccination trials, 9 newly diagnosed and 6 with recurrent disease. Autologous tumor lysate-pulsed dendritic cell vaccination was administered to the patients between about 2003 and 2013. In glioblastoma patients vaccinated with dendritic cells, deep sequencing of TCR beta CDR3 regions served to measure tumor-infiltrating lymphocyte content and to compare repertoires between tumor and blood. To make the vaccine, monocyte-derived dendritic cells were cultured for 7 to 8 days with IL-4 and GM-CSF and then pulsed overnight with autologous tumor lysate. Survival after dendritic cell vaccination was correlated with TCR sequencing metrics, including TIL content and tumor-blood repertoire overlap. Each patient was given three intradermal dendritic cell vaccine injections, spaced two weeks apart, in the arm below the axilla. Results and caveats for the whole study, not just this receptor: TCR clonality showed no direct relationship with survival, which suggests that a diverse polyclonal response may be important. Longer time to progression and overall survival after dendritic cell vaccination were predicted by higher estimated pretreatment TIL content. The response model built on TCR overlap across three groups was characterized as speculative, with prospective validation still needed. The cohort was small and heterogeneous, few patients had complete blood and tumor sets, and even fewer had initial-recurrent tumor pairs.

As regards this clone: Its antigen remains unidentified. Per-base qualities were not stored, and no clone one base away is much larger.

At the junction V is shortened by 5 bases and J by 4 bases; bases outside the gene matches: 8. From a lookup of the germline V gene, CDR1 and CDR2 are LGHNA and YNFKEQ. From the cysteine up to the phenylalanine, the CDR3 has a length of 16 residues. The DNA shown is the 48-base CDR3, in frame from base 1. TCRB CDR3 regions were amplified from roughly 1.8 ug genomic DNA, or all available DNA if less, using the immunoSEQ assay. The multiplex PCR relied on 60 forward primers for TCR V beta segments and 13 reverse primers for J beta segments. To estimate the number of reads per starting template, synthetic control templates were added to each sample at limiting dilution. The Illumina HiSeq System generated sequencing reads of 87 bp. Processing in the source paper ran as follows. To remove PCR and sequencing errors, closely related sequences were merged with a nearest neighbor algorithm. TCR overlap was defined as the percentage of unique tumor TCR beta sequences that were also found in the peripheral blood of the same patient. Held by TCRdb, this immuneACCESS table contains in-frame sequences only and omits some clones. Under half of the omission traces to an unresolved V gene where checked; the cause of the rest is unknown. The DNA gave D and trimming, while V, J and clone size come from that table. Here the sample has tens of thousands of clones; more than 75% occur a single time. The top ten clones comprise about 9% of the sample.

What the time point label conveys for this sample: after dendritic cell vaccination, including at tumor progression/relapse. Selection of patients required sufficient residual fresh-frozen tumor tissue and over two years of available survival data. An isocitrate dehydrogenase mutation was not carried by any of the glioblastoma patients, although molecular status was otherwise variable. PBMC were collected before vaccination, two weeks after the third vaccination, and at tumor progression when it occurred. The Qiagen DNeasy Blood extraction Kit was used to extract genomic DNA. The receptor chain draws on TRBV4-2 and TRBJ2-3, with 11 bases in between that match TRBD2. This TCR was sampled from a human donor with glioblastoma. This material consisted of blood, taken after dendritic cell vaccination. The CDR3: CASSSISGGGSDTQYF. The sequenced DNA is TGTGCCAGCAGCTCGATTAGCGGGGGGGGATCAGATACGCAGTATTTT.